Each of the 5 T cell receptor beta chains below was sequenced from the same sample in a study of cytomegalovirus exposure and HLA in healthy donors. The primer mix had 60 Vbeta and 13 Jbeta primers. Clones were read by immunoSEQ multiplex PCR, and TCRdb kept only the in-frame ones, dropping some. The data show 140,000 or so clones, with roughly two thirds seen just once and approximately 1.8% held by the top ten. The sample taken for sequencing was PBMCs. The receptors here all came from a male donor in good health and CMV-seronegative.

The rearrangement uses TRBV19 and TRBJ1-2, with 9 positions matching TRBD1. J lost 8 bases, V lost 3 bases, and 13 bases had no gene match. Germline V gives CDR1 LNHDA, CDR2 SQIVND (reference sequence). This CDR3 has 16 residues. CDR3 sequence reads: CASSIIAGTGRRGYTF. The CDR3 region has the DNA TGTGCCAGTAGTATCATCGCCGGGACAGGGAGAAGAGGCTACACCTTC.

V is TRBV27 and J is TRBJ1-1, with 7 bases fitting TRBD1. The J segment lost 4 bases and the V segment lost 6 bases, leaving 5 bases of the junction unmatched. The germline V gene encodes CDR1 MNHEY and CDR2 SMNVEV (reference sequence). This CDR3 comprises 13 residues. CDR3 DNA: TGTGCCAGCAGACGGGACAGCCGCACTGAAGCTTTCTTT. Its translation: CASRRDSRTEAFF.

In this sample, this clone turned up a few times. The rearrangement uses TRBV4-3 and TRBJ1-1; possible D gene TRBD1, 5 bases. CDR3 length: 15 amino acids. Looked up from germline, CDR1 is LGHNA and CDR2 is YSLEER. The V and J ends lost 1 base and 5 bases respectively, with 14 bases between them. The CDR3 DNA reads TGCGCCAGCAGCCAAGTTGCCAGGGATGTTACTGAAGCTTTCTTT. It is translated as CASSQVARDVTEAFF.

CDR3 DNA: TGTGCCAGCAGTTCCCCTCAGCGGGGGGCCTACACCGGGGAGCTGTTTTTT. Translated: CASSSPQRGAYTGELFF. V usage is TRBV5-4 and J usage is TRBJ2-2; 9 nucleotides agree with TRBD2. The germline V gene encodes CDR1 SGHNT and CDR2 YYREEE (reference sequence). The CDR3 is 17 amino acids. Trimming removed 5 bases from V and 3 bases from J; junction bases left unmatched: 11. The variable domain in full, with the rest retrieved from reference TRBV5-4 and TRBJ2-2, is ETGVTQSPTHLIKTRGQQVTLRCSSQSGHNTVSWYQQALGQGPQFIFQYYREEENGRGNFPPRFSGLQFPNYSSELNVNALELDDSALYLCASSSPQRGAYTGELFFGEGSRLTVL.

The chain has TRBV29-1 and TRBJ1-6; TRBD1 aligns across 8 bases. CDR1 and CDR2 (germline): SQVTM, ANQGSEA. With V trimmed by 7 bases and J by 9 bases, 8 bases remained unmatched. This CDR3 is 13 amino acids long. For the CDR3, the DNA is TGCAGCGCTAATCAGGGGGCTGGTTCACCCCTCCACTTT. Residues: CSANQGAGSPLHF.